What follows are 21 T cell receptor beta chains derived from one specimen sequenced in a study of long-term antiretroviral therapy in people with HIV. Version v3.0 of the immunoSEQ assay was performed at survey level. The assay was immunoSEQ multiplex PCR, and TCRdb's table has in-frame clones only and misses some. The table shows 15,000 to 20,000 clones, with approximately 79% occurring only once. The starting material was unsorted PBMCs, obtained 2.3 years after starting antiretroviral therapy. The receptor set was obtained from a woman aged 40 to 49 with HIV.

This chain joins TRBV30 and TRBJ2-2; TRBD1 might be the D (6 bases). CDR3 size: 13 residues. Deletions cut 3 bases from V and 3 bases from J, with 8 bases between. From germline, CDR1 is GTSNPN and CDR2 SVGIG (reference sequence). The CDR3 bases are TGTGCCTGGAGGACAGGAGACACCGGGGAGCTGTTTTTT. Encoded protein: CAWRTGDTGELFF.

The chain's CDR3 is CASSPLDSEKLFF. Written as DNA, the CDR3 is TGCGCCAGCAGCCCCTTGGACTCTGAAAAACTGTTTTTT. The chain joins TRBV4-1 to TRBJ1-4; D gene unclear. CDR1 and CDR2 (germline): MGHRA, YSYEKL. Trimming took 4 bases from V and 7 from J, leaving 10 bases between them. The CDR3 extends over 13 amino acids.

This chain uses TRBV19 with TRBJ1-2; D possibly corresponds to TRBD1 (5 bases). Germline assignment: CDR1 LNHDA and CDR2 SQIVND (reference sequence). Trimming removed 8 bases from V and 5 bases from J, with 18 bases in between. This CDR3 comprises 14 residues. CDR3 in DNA: TGTGCCAGTTTCGGGGCCCTTCCTTCGTATGGCTACACCTTC. Its protein is CASFGALPSYGYTF.

This sequence joins TRBV2 and TRBJ2-7, with TRBD1 identical over 7 bases. Looked up from germline, CDR1 is SNHLY and CDR2 is FYNNEI. J gave up 4 bases and V 0 bases, and 3 bases lay outside the gene matches. The CDR3 is made up of 14 amino acids. For the CDR3, the DNA is TGTGCCAGCAGTGAAGCGGGACAGACTTACGAGCAGTACTTC. Translated: CASSEAGQTYEQYF.

The V call is TRBV5-5, the J call TRBJ1-2; D is possibly TRBD1 (5 bases). CDR1 SGHKS and CDR2 YYEKEE come from the germline V gene (reference sequence). This CDR3 spans 14 amino acids. V was pared by 4 bases and J by 8 bases, with 18 bases between. This chain's CDR3 is CASSRRQPIEGYTF. The CDR3 DNA is TGTGCCAGCAGCAGAAGACAGCCCATCGAGGGCTACACCTTC.

The chain employs TRBV27 and TRBJ2-7; TRBD1 agrees at 7 bases. The CDR3 has 13 residues. Trimming took 5 bases from V and 2 from J; bases not matched to a gene: 3. CDR1 is MNHEY and CDR2 is SMNVEV in the germline V gene (reference sequence). CDR3 sequence: CASSLTGAYEQYF. The CDR3 DNA sequence: TGTGCCAGCAGTCTCACAGGGGCCTACGAGCAGTACTTC.

CDR3 nucleotides: TGTGCCAGCAGCCCCACTAGCGGGGGGGCAAACGGGGAGCTGTTTTTT. Its protein product is CASSPTSGGANGELFF. The chain recombines TRBV7-2 with TRBJ2-2; 13 bases align to TRBD2. Trimming removed 5 bases from V and 7 bases from J; junction bases left unmatched: 7. Germline CDR1 reads SGHTA; CDR2 reads FQGNSA. This CDR3 has 16 amino acids.

The chain employs TRBV13 and TRBJ2-3; maybe TRBD2 (5 bases). The length of the CDR3 is 14 residues. With 5 bases removed from V and 2 bases from J, the gap between germline ends came to 11 bases. CDR1 is PRHDT, CDR2 FYEKMQ, per germline (reference sequence). CDR3 sequence (DNA): TGTGCCAGCAGCAACCGGGAAGCCACAGATACGCAGTATTTT. This sequence encodes CASSNREATDTQYF.

The rearrangement links TRBV29-1 to TRBJ2-3, with TRBD2 identical over 9 bases. Germline CDR1 is SQVTM and CDR2 is ANQGSEA. The junction had 5 bases not matched to a gene; V was cut back by 4 bases and J by 6 bases. The CDR3 consists of 13 residues. Written as DNA, the CDR3 is TGCAGCGTTGGTGGCGGGAGGGGGGATACGCAGTATTTT. Encoded protein: CSVGGGRGDTQYF.

This chain connects TRBV11-2 to TRBJ1-1, with D tentatively TRBD1 (6 bases). This CDR3 comprises 14 residues. Germline CDR1 and CDR2: SGHAT and FQNNGV. Trimming shortened V by 4 bases and J by 2 bases, and 11 bases separated the two germline ends. The CDR3 DNA reads TGTGCCAGCAGCTCAACAGGGATTAACACTGAAGCTTTCTTT. This codes for CASSSTGINTEAFF.

The CDR3 spells CASSAASTDTQYF. The CDR3 coding sequence is TGTGCCAGCAGTGCGGCGTCCACAGATACGCAGTATTTT. The V gene is TRBV2, the J gene TRBJ2-3, with D uncertain. CDR1 and CDR2 from the germline V gene are SNHLY and FYNNEI. CDR3 length equals 13 residues. V lost 4 bases to trimming and J lost 2 bases, with 7 bases between them.

V gene TRBV30 combines with J gene TRBJ2-7; D uncertain. The CDR3 spans 14 residues. V was shortened by 0 bases and J by 4 bases, with 13 bases between the two germline ends. From germline, CDR1 is GTSNPN and CDR2 SVGIG (reference sequence). CDR3 loop: CAWSVDILGYEQYF. CDR3 DNA sequence: TGTGCCTGGAGTGTAGATATCCTCGGATACGAGCAGTACTTC. The whole variable domain, filled in from reference TRBV30 and TRBJ2-7, reads SQTIHQWPATLVQPVGSPLSLECTVEGTSNPNLYWYRQAAGRGLQLLFYSVGIGQISSEVPQNLSASRPQDRQFILSSKKLLLSDSGFYLCAWSVDILGYEQYFGPGTRLTVT.

The CDR3 loop reads CSVLRSGLPEGYTF. In DNA form, the CDR3 reads TGCAGCGTCCTTCGCTCGGGACTTCCTGAAGGCTACACCTTC. V gene TRBV29-1 combines with J gene TRBJ1-2; tentatively, D is TRBD1 (5 bases). CDR1 and CDR2 (germline): SQVTM, ANQGSEA. The V end was cut by 6 bases, the J end by 8 bases, with 22 bases between. The CDR3 has 14 residues.

This chain links TRBV6-1 with TRBJ2-1; D is unresolved. The CDR3 is 16 amino acids. Germline lookup yields CDR1 MNHNS and CDR2 SASEGT. V was pared by 1 base and J by 0 bases, with 10 bases between. This CDR3 is CASSEVAAISYNEQFF. The CDR3 nucleotides read TGTGCCAGCAGTGAAGTGGCAGCAATCTCCTACAATGAGCAGTTCTTC.

The chain is built from TRBV10-1 and TRBJ2-1; D remains ambiguous. This CDR3 has 16 residues. V was shortened by 0 bases and J by 0 bases, with 9 bases between the two germline ends. Germline CDR1 and CDR2: WNHNN and SYGVQD (reference sequence). The CDR3 bases are TGCGCCAGCAGTGAGTCAGCTTCGGACTCCTACAATGAGCAGTTCTTC. Amino acids: CASSESASDSYNEQFF.

The chain combines TRBV5-6 with TRBJ2-5; tentatively, D is TRBD2 (5 bases). The CDR3 loop spans 14 amino acids. The ends were cut back, 0 bases at V and 5 bases at J, with 11 bases in the middle. The germline V gene encodes CDR1 SGHDT and CDR2 YYEEEE. CDR3 residues: CASSLGAGVETQYF. CDR3 sequence (DNA): TGTGCCAGCAGCTTGGGCGCCGGGGTTGAGACCCAGTACTTC.

J is TRBJ1-1 and V is TRBV19; D perhaps matches TRBD1 (6 bases). Trimming removed 7 bases from V and 1 base from J, with 16 bases in between. Per germline, CDR1 LNHDA and CDR2 SQIVND (reference sequence). The CDR3 runs 15 residues. The CDR3 coding sequence is TGTGCCAGTAACGACTACAGGGCGGGGAACACTGAAGCTTTCTTT. Translating it yields CASNDYRAGNTEAFF.

V and J are TRBV5-6 and TRBJ2-2; 10 bases are a match to TRBD1. J was trimmed by 5 bases and V by 3 bases; bases with no gene match: 4. The germline gives CDR1 SGHDT, CDR2 YYEEEE. This CDR3 has 15 residues. DNA of the CDR3: TGTGCCAGCAGCTCACCGGACAGGGGGACCGGGGAGCTGTTTTTT. This encodes CASSSPDRGTGELFF.

This clone was seen a handful of times. This rearrangement joins TRBV5-5 to TRBJ1-6; D ambiguous. V lost 4 bases and J lost 10, with 6 bases in between. The CDR3 extends over 11 amino acids. CDR1 and CDR2 from the germline V gene are SGHKS and YYEKEE (reference sequence). CDR3 coding DNA: TGTGCCAGCAGCGAGAACTCACCCCTCCACTTT. Translated, it gives CASSENSPLHF.

The CDR3 nucleotides read TGTGCCAGCAGCTTAGATCTTGCCAATGAGCAGTTCTTC. Amino acids: CASSLDLANEQFF. V usage is TRBV11-2 and J usage is TRBJ2-1; D unresolved. Germline CDR1 SGHAT, CDR2 FQNNGV. The CDR3 covers 13 residues. The V end was cut by 0 bases, the J end by 6 bases, with 6 bases between.

The chain is built from TRBV15 and TRBJ1-3; 7 bases match TRBD1. The CDR3 runs to 15 residues. Trimming took 5 bases from V and 4 from J; bases not matched to a gene: 8. Germline V lookup: CDR1 LNHNV, CDR2 YYDKDF (reference sequence). CDR3 sequence reads: CATSPDRADGNTIYF. In nucleotides, the CDR3 is TGTGCCACCAGCCCCGACAGGGCAGACGGAAACACCATATATTTT.